This TCR beta chain derives from a study of T cells after posttransplantation cyclophosphamide. TCRdb's table, derived via immunoSEQ multiplex PCR, lists solely in-frame clones and lacks some. Altogether fewer than 7,000 clones were found in the sample, and no singletons occur. Busulfan-fludarabine conditioning, marrow transplant, and cyclophosphamide on days +3 and +4 were administered. General study findings and limits: Later post-transplant blood repertoires were often dominated by donor CD8+ memory clones. After PTCy, TRB diversity resembled that of CNI/methotrexate controls. Skin or GI-infiltrating T cells shared few TRB sequences with blood.

Germline V gives CDR1 SGDLS, CDR2 YYNGEE. Trimming stripped 2 bases from V and 3 bases from J, with 8 bases between. CDR3 size: 13 residues. Within the sample, this clone is medium-sized (0.01 to 0.1%). Its specificity is unknown. This TCR derives from a male patient between 55 and 70 years old who received an allogeneic stem cell transplant from a related donor, was CMV-positive, and had acute GVHD only. Some T cells could come from the graft donor. The rearrangement links TRBV9 to TRBJ1-2; TRBD1 is a possible D gene (5 bases). Sample: PBMCs, taken around 380 days after allogeneic stem cell transplant with posttransplant cyclophosphamide. CDR3 amino acids: CASSVGGDYGYTF. Here the CDR3 DNA reads TGTGCCAGCAGCGTCGGGGGTGACTATGGCTACACCTTC.